Reported below is one T cell receptor beta chain. Antigen unknown. The data are from a study of naive and memory T cell subsets. Study findings and constraints: Each distinct alpha or beta sequence counts as one clonotype. Gini index rose across naive, CM, EM and EMRA in CD4 and CD8.

An equimolar mix of two oligonucleotides served as the beta constant-region primer for TRBC1 and TRBC2. Four rounds of PCR amplified the ligated cDNA using nested alpha and beta constant-region primers plus SP2. One entry per CDR3 protein results from TCRdb running MiXCR on the UMI-ligation and nested PCR reads. This sample carries some 83,000 distinct CDR3 sequences, 9% to 9.5% of them seen once, and the ten largest clones take about 1.2%. J was trimmed by 5 bases and V by 5 bases; bases with no gene match: 11. Germline V gives CDR1 MNHEY, CDR2 SMNVEV (reference sequence). This CDR3 spans 15 amino acids.

The chain employs TRBV27 and TRBJ2-5; 7 nucleotides align to TRBD1. The sequencing sample was made of naive CD8+ T cells from blood. This clonotype was obtained from a human donor in good health. This CDR3 reads CASSPSTGVVETQYF. CDR3 DNA sequence: TGTGCCAGCAGTCCGTCCACAGGGGTGGTGGAGACCCAGTACTTC.